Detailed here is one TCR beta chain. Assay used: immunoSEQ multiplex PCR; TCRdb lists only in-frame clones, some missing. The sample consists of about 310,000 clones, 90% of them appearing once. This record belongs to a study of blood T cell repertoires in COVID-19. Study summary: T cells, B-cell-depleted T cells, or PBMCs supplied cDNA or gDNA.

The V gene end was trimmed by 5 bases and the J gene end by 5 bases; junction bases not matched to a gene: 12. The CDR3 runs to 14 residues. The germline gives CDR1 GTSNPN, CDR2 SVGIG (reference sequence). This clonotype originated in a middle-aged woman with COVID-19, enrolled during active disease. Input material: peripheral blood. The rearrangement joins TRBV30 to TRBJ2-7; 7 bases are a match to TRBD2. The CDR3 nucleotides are TGTGCCTGGGCTGTGGGCGGGAGCGTCCACGAGCAGTACTTC. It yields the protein CAWAVGGSVHEQYF.